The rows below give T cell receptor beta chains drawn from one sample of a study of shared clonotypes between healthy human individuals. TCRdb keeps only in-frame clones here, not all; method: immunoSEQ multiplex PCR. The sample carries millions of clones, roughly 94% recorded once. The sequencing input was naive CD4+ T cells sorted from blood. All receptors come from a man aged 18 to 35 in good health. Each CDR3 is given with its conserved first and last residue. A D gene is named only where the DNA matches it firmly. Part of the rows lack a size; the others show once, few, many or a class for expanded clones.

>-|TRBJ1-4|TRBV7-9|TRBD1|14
TGTGCCAGCAGGAGACAGGGGGAAGGGGAAAAACTGTTTTTT
CASRRQGEGEKLFF
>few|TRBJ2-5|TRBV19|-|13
TGTGCCAGTCGAGAACCAGGGGTAGAGACCCAGTACTTC
CASREPGVETQYF
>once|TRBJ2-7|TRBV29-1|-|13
TGCAGCGCTGGCAGGGGCCCCACCGACGAGCAGTACTTC
CSAGRGPTDEQYF
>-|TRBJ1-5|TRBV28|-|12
TGTGCCAGCAGACTGCAGAATCAGCCCCAGCATTTT
CASRLQNQPQHF
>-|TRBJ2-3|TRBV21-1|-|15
TGTGCCAGCGGAAAGGGGGACAGGGTCATGAATACGCAGTATTTT
CASGKGDRVMNTQYF
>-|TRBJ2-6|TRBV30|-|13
TGTGCCTGGACGAACTCTGGGGCCAACGTCCTGACTTTC
CAWTNSGANVLTF
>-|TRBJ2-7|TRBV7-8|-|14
TGTGCCAGCAGCTGGGGCGGGCCCTCCTACGAGCAGTACTTC
CASSWGGPSYEQYF
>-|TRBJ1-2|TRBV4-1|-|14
TGCGCCAGCAGCCAAGGTCGACAGAAAGATGGCTACACCTTC
CASSQGRQKDGYTF
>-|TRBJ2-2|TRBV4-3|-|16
TGCGCCAGCAGCCAAGCGGACAGATCGAACACCGGGGAGCTGTTTTTT
CASSQADRSNTGELFF
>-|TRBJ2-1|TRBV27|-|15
TGTGCCAGCAGTTTGGAGGGGCACCCCGGCAATGAGCAGTTCTTC
CASSLEGHPGNEQFF
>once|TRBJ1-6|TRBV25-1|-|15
TGTGCCAGCAGTGATCGGACAGAGTATAATTCACCCCTCCACTTT
CASSDRTEYNSPLHF
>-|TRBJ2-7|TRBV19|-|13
TGTGCCAGTAGCCTCGGCCCCCCCTACGAGCAGTACTTC
CASSLGPPYEQYF
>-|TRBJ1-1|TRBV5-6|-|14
TGTGCCAGCAGCCCCGTGGGGGGGGGCACTGAAGCTTTCTTT
CASSPVGGGTEAFF
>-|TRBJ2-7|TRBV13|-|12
TGTGCCAGCAGCCCCGGTAGCTACGAGCAGTACTTC
CASSPGSYEQYF
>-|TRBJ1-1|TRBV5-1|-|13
TGCGCCAGCAGCTTTGTCCCGAACACTGAAGCTTTCTTT
CASSFVPNTEAFF
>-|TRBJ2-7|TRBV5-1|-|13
TGCGCCAGCATAGGGTCTAACTCCTACGAGCAGTACTTC
CASIGSNSYEQYF
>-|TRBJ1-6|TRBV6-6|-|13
TGTGCCACATTCGGCAGTGATAATTCACCCCTCCACTTT
CATFGSDNSPLHF
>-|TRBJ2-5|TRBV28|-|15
TGTGCCAGCAGTTTTCGGGGTAGCTACCAAGAGACCCAGTACTTC
CASSFRGSYQETQYF
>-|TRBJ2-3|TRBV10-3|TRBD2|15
TGTGCCATCAGTGTCACTAGCGGGGGGGCAAATACGCAGTATTTT
CAISVTSGGANTQYF
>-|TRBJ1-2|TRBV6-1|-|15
TGTGCCAGCAGTGAAGCTTGGGTATCTAACTATGGCTACACCTTC
CASSEAWVSNYGYTF
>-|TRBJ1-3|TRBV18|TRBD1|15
TGTGCCAGCTCGGCCGGACAGGGCTCTGGAAACACCATATATTTT
CASSAGQGSGNTIYF
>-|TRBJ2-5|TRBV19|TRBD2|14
TGTGCCAGCGGACTAGCGGGGGGGGCAGAGACCCAGTACTTC
CASGLAGGAETQYF
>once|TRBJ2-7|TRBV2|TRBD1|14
TGTGCCAGCAGAACAGACAGGGGGACCTACGAGCAGTACTTC
CASRTDRGTYEQYF
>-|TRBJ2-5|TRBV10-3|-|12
TGTGCCATCCAAGGTGTACAAGAGACCCAGTACTTC
CAIQGVQETQYF
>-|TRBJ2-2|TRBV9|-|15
TGTGCCAGCAGCGTAGCTCAAGCGTTCGTCGGGGAGCTGTTTTTT
CASSVAQAFVGELFF
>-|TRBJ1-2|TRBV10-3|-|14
TGTGCCATCAGTAGTCCGGGGAAAGGAGATGGCTACACCTTC
CAISSPGKGDGYTF
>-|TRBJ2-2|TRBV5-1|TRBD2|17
TGCGCCAGCAGCTGGGAGGGGCCCTCCACGAACACCGGGGAGCTGTTTTTT
CASSWEGPSTNTGELFF
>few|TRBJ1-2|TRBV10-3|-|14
TGTGCCATCAGTGAAGACTTGTTGTCTTATGGCTACACCTTC
CAISEDLLSYGYTF
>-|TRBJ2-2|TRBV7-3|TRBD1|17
TGTGCCAGCAGCCCCAGTGCCGGGACAGGGAACACCGGGGAGCTGTTTTTT
CASSPSAGTGNTGELFF
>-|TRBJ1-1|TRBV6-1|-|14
TGTGCCAGCGCTGGTCGGGAGGGTGGCACTGAAGCTTTCTTT
CASAGREGGTEAFF
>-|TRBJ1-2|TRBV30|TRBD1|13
TGTGCCTGGAGTGCAGGGGGCGCACATGGCTACACCTTC
CAWSAGGAHGYTF
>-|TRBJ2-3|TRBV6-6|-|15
TGTGCCAGCAGTTCCCGGGGGTTCTACACAGATACGCAGTATTTT
CASSSRGFYTDTQYF
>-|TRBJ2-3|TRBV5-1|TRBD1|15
TGCGCCAGCAGCTTTGAGACAGGGTACACAGATACGCAGTATTTT
CASSFETGYTDTQYF
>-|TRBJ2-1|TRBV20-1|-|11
TGCAGTGCCATATCGTGGGATGAGCAGTTCTTC
CSAISWDEQFF
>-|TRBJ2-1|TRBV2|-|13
TGTGCCAGCAGTACGGGTTCGTACAATGAGCAGTTCTTC
CASSTGSYNEQFF
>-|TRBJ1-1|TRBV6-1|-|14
TGTGCCAGCAGAAGAGGCCCGCTGAACACTGAAGCTTTCTTT
CASRRGPLNTEAFF
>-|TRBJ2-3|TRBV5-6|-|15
TGTGCCAGCAGCTTCCTTTTAACAGGGACTGCTACGCAGTATTTT
CASSFLLTGTATQYF
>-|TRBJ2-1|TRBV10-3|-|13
TGTGCCATCAGCGAGGGGGTACACAATGAGCAGTTCTTC
CAISEGVHNEQFF
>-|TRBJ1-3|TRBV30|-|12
TGTGCCTGGAGTGCGGGGAGAAACACCATATATTTT
CAWSAGRNTIYF
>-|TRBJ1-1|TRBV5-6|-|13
TGTGCCAGCAGCTTGTTTCGGGGCGCTGAAGCTTTCTTT
CASSLFRGAEAFF
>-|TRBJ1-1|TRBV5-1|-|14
TGCGCCAGCAGCGCGACCCAAGGGAACACTGAAGCTTTCTTT
CASSATQGNTEAFF
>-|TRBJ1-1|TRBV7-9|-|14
TGTGCCAGCAGCTACGGGTCTGAGGGCACTGAAGCTTTCTTT
CASSYGSEGTEAFF
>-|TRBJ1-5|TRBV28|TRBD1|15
TGTGCCAGCAGTCCTCCGGGACAGGGGCATCAGCCCCAGCATTTT
CASSPPGQGHQPQHF
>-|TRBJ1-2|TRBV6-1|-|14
TGTGCCAGCAGTGAAGCAAGGGAGGCGAGTGGCTACACCTTC
CASSEAREASGYTF
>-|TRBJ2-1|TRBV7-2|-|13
TGTGCCAGCAGCCGCCGACTAGAAAATGAGCAGTTCTTC
CASSRRLENEQFF
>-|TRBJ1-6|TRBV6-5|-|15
TGTGCCAGCAGTTACTCGAAAAGGGCTAATTCACCCCTCCACTTT
CASSYSKRANSPLHF
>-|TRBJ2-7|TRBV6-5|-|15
TGTGCCAGCAGTTATATAGGTGGCAGTTCCTACGAGCAGTACTTC
CASSYIGGSSYEQYF
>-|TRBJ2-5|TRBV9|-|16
TGTGCCAGCAGCGCTGGGACCCAAGCCCCCTCGGAGACCCAGTACTTC
CASSAGTQAPSETQYF
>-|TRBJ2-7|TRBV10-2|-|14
TGCGCCAGCAGGGAAGGGTACATCTACTACGAGCAGTACTTC
CASREGYIYYEQYF
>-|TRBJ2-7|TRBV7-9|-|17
TGTGCCAGCAGCTTAGCCCCTACCGGGCCACAAACCTACGAGCAGTACTTC
CASSLAPTGPQTYEQYF